These T cell receptor beta chains were read from a single sample in a study of control samples from healthy donors and cancer patients. Assay: immunoSEQ multiplex PCR; the TCRdb copy retains only in-frame clones and omits some. The sample gives under 150,000 clones, 70% to 90% of which show up once; 2.9% is in the top ten. The sequenced material came from blood. The receptors stem from a man aged 55 to 70 in good health. CDR3s include the opening cysteine and the closing phenylalanine or tryptophan. D genes are given only for firm matches. For some rows the clone size is stated as once, few or many, or as a class when expanded; others skip it.

size: few
D: NA
J: TRBJ1-4
V: TRBV2
CDR3: CASRLRRVGEKLFF
DNA: TGTGCCAGCAGGTTAAGAAGGGTTGGTGAAAAACTGTTTTTT

size: NA
D: NA
J: TRBJ2-3
V: TRBV5-1
CDR3: CASSLDRAADTQYF
DNA: TGCGCCAGCAGCTTGGACAGGGCTGCAGATACGCAGTATTTT

size: NA
D: NA
J: TRBJ2-1
V: TRBV5-6
CDR3: CASSLATGIRFF
DNA: TGTGCCAGCAGCTTGGCCACAGGGATCAGGTTCTTC

size: NA
D: TRBD1
J: TRBJ1-2
V: TRBV2
CDR3: CASWEGTGGGNYGYTF
DNA: TGTGCCAGCTGGGAGGGTACAGGGGGCGGAAACTATGGCTACACCTTC

size: NA
D: NA
J: TRBJ2-7
V: TRBV28
CDR3: CASSFSGEIYEQYF
DNA: TGTGCCAGCAGTTTTTCCGGAGAGATCTACGAGCAGTACTTC

size: NA
D: NA
J: TRBJ1-1
V: TRBV5-4
CDR3: CASSSKQRANTEAFF
DNA: TGTGCCAGCAGCTCAAAACAACGGGCGAACACTGAAGCTTTCTTT

size: NA
D: NA
J: TRBJ1-2
V: TRBV29-1
CDR3: CSVEGNYGYTF
DNA: TGCAGCGTTGAGGGTAACTATGGCTACACCTTC

size: NA
D: NA
J: TRBJ2-7
V: TRBV28
CDR3: CASSSSGGGLYEQYF
DNA: TGTGCCAGCAGTTCATCAGGCGGCGGACTCTACGAGCAGTACTTC

size: NA
D: NA
J: TRBJ1-5
V: TRBV19
CDR3: CAGGAGEQPQHF
DNA: TGTGCCGGGGGGGCAGGGGAGCAGCCCCAGCATTTT

size: NA
D: TRBD1
J: TRBJ2-2
V: TRBV6-5
CDR3: CASSRQGANTGELFF
DNA: TGTGCCAGCAGCAGACAGGGCGCGAACACCGGGGAGCTGTTTTTT

size: NA
D: NA
J: TRBJ2-3
V: TRBV27
CDR3: CASTTRGRLSTDTQYF
DNA: TGTGCCAGCACCACCCGGGGGCGGTTGAGCACAGATACGCAGTATTTT

size: NA
D: NA
J: TRBJ1-2
V: TRBV21-1
CDR3: CASSKRPTGYTF
DNA: TGTGCCAGCAGCAAACGACCGACAGGCTACACCTTC

size: NA
D: NA
J: TRBJ1-2
V: TRBV9
CDR3: CASSEAGSYGYTF
DNA: TGTGCCAGCAGCGAGGCGGGGAGCTATGGCTACACCTTC

size: NA
D: NA
J: TRBJ1-1
V: TRBV7-2
CDR3: CASSSQGGITEAFF
DNA: TGTGCCAGCAGCTCACAGGGTGGGATCACTGAAGCTTTCTTT

size: NA
D: TRBD2
J: TRBJ2-1
V: TRBV24-1
CDR3: CATSDPRIERGSYNEQFF
DNA: TGTGCCACCAGTGATCCGCGAATTGAGCGGGGGTCTTACAATGAGCAGTTCTTC

size: once
D: NA
J: TRBJ2-3
V: TRBV7-9
CDR3: CASSFGSADTQYF
DNA: TGTGCCAGCAGCTTCGGCAGCGCAGATACGCAGTATTTT

size: NA
D: TRBD1
J: TRBJ2-1
V: TRBV7-6
CDR3: CASSLGTGGASYNEQFF
DNA: TGTGCCAGCAGCTTAGGTACAGGGGGTGCGAGCTACAATGAGCAGTTCTTC

size: NA
D: NA
J: TRBJ1-1
V: TRBV24-1
CDR3: CATSDSGRATEAFF
DNA: TGTGCCACCAGTGATTCCGGTAGGGCCACTGAAGCTTTCTTT

size: NA
D: NA
J: TRBJ2-2
V: TRBV5-1
CDR3: CASSLARDHGELFF
DNA: TGCGCCAGCAGCTTAGCGCGGGACCACGGGGAGCTGTTTTTT

size: NA
D: NA
J: TRBJ2-2
V: TRBV21-1
CDR3: CASRTGGDAGELFF
DNA: TGTGCCAGCAGGACAGGGGGCGATGCCGGGGAGCTGTTTTTT

size: NA
D: TRBD1
J: TRBJ1-1
V: TRBV4-1
CDR3: CASSQPGQGTEAFF
DNA: TGCGCCAGCAGCCAGCCCGGACAGGGGACTGAAGCTTTCTTT

size: NA
D: NA
J: TRBJ1-5
V: TRBV5-1
CDR3: CASSLSTGQNQPQHF
DNA: TGCGCCAGCAGCTTGAGTACAGGACAAAATCAGCCCCAGCATTTT

size: once
D: NA
J: TRBJ1-3
V: TRBV7-2
CDR3: CASRPAGGLGNTIYF
DNA: TGTGCCAGCAGGCCGGCTGGGGGGCTCGGAAACACCATATATTTT

size: NA
D: NA
J: TRBJ2-1
V: TRBV7-2
CDR3: CASSLGARGISYNEQFF
DNA: TGTGCCAGCAGCTTAGGGGCCCGGGGTATCTCCTACAATGAGCAGTTCTTC

size: once
D: NA
J: TRBJ1-2
V: TRBV12-3/TRBV12-4
CDR3: CASKLDGAYGYTF
DNA: TGTGCCAGCAAACTCGACGGAGCCTATGGCTACACCTTC

size: NA
D: NA
J: TRBJ1-1
V: TRBV10-1
CDR3: CASSVQMSTEAFF
DNA: TGCGCCAGCAGTGTTCAAATGTCAACCGAAGCTTTCTTT

size: NA
D: NA
J: TRBJ1-4
V: TRBV2
CDR3: CASSEGGLAENEKLFF
DNA: TGTGCCAGCAGTGAAGGGGGGCTTGCCGAAAATGAAAAACTGTTTTTT